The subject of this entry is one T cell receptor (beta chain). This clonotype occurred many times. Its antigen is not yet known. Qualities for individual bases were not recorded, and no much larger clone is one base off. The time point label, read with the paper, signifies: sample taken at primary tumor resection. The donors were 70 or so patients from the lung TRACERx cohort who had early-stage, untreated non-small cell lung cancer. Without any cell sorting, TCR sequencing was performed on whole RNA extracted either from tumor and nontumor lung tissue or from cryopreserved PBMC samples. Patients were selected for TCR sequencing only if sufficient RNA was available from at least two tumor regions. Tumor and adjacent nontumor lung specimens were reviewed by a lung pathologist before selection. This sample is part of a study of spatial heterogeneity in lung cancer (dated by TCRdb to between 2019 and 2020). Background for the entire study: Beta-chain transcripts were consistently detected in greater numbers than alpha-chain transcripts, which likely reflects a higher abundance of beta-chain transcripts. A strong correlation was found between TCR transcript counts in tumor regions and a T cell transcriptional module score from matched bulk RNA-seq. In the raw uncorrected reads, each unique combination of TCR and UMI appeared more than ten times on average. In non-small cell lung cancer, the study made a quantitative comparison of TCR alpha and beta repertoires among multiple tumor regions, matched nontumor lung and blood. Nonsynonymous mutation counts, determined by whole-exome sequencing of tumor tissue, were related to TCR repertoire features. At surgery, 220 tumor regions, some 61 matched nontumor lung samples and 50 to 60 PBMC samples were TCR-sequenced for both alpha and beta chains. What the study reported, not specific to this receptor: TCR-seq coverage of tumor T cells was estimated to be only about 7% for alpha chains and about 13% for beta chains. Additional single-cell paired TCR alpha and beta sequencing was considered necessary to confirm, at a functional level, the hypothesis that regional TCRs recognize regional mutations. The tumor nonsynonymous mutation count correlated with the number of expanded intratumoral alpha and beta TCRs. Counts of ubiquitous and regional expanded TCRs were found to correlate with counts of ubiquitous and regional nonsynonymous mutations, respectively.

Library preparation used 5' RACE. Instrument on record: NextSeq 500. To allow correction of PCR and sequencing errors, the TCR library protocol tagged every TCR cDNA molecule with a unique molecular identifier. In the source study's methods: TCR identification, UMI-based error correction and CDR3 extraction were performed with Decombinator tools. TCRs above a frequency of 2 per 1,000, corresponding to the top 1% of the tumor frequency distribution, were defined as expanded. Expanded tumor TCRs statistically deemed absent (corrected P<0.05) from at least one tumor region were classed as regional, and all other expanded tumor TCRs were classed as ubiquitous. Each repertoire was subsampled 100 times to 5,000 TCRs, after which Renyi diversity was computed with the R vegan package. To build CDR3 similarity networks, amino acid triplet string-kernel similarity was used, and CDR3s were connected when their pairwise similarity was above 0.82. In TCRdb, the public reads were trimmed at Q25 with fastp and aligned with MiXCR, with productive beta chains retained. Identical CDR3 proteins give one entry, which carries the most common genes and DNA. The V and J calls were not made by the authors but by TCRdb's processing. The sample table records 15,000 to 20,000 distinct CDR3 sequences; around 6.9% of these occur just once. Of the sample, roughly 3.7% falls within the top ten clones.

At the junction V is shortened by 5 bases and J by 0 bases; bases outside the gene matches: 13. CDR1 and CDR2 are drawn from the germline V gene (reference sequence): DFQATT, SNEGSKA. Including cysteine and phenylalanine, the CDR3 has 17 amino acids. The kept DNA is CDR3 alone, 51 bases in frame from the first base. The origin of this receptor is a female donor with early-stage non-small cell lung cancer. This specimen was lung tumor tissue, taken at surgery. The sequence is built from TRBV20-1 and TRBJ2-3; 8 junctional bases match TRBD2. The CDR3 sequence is CSAGPSGSWPSTDTQYF. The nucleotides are TGCAGTGCTGGCCCAAGCGGGAGCTGGCCTAGCACAGATACGCAGTATTTT.